This paragraph reports one T cell receptor (gamma chain). What it binds is unknown. The DNA is left out, because the CDR3 cannot be placed on it with certainty; the CDR3 is given as TCRdb lists it. TCRdb reanalysed the multiplex PCR reads via CATT. The sample lists a few thousand gamma-chain clones; roughly 10% were seen once. Inclusive of both ends, the CDR3 amounts to 18 amino acids. This sample was included in a study of gamma delta lymphoproliferative disorders and STAT genes. Study-level information: For the delta chain, EuroClonality-NGS standard procedure was applied. Study-wide results and limits: Gamma repertoires grouped patients separately from controls; delta repertoires showed no separation. Nearly all major patient gamma and delta clonotypes were public; only two gamma clonotypes were disease-private.

Genomic DNA from isolated PBMCs served as the sequencing template. Patient diagnosis follows 2017 WHO criteria for T-LGLL or HSTCL. The J gene is uncalled and the V gene is TRGV11. TRGV11 belongs to the ORF category, with a function that is uncertain. Sequenced sample: blood. The clonotype comes from a human donor with gamma-delta T-cell large granular lymphocyte leukemia. This CDR3 is CTTVPAGLGPPGDYKKLF.